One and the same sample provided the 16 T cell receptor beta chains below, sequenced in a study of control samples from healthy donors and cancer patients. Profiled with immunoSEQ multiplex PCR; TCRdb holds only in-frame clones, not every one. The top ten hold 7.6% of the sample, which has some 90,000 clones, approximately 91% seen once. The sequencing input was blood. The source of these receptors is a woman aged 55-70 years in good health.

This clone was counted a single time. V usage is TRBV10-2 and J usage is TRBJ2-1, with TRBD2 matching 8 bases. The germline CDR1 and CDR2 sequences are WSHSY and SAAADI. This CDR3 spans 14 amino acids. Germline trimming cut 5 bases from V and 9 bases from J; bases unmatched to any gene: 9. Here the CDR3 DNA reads TGCGCCAGCAGTTCCTCGGGACTAGTGGGTGAGCAGTTCTTC. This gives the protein CASSSSGLVGEQFF.

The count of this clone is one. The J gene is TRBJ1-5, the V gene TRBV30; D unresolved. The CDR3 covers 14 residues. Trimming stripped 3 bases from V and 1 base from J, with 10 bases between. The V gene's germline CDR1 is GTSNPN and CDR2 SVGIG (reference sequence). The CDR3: CAWSQPHSNQPQHF. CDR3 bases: TGTGCCTGGAGCCAACCCCACAGCAATCAGCCCCAGCATTTT.

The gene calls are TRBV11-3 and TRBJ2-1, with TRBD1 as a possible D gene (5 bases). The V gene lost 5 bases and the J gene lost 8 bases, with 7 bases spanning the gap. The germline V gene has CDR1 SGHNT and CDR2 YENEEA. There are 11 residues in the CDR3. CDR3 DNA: TGTGCCAGCAGCCCAGGGTATGAGCAGTTCTTC. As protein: CASSPGYEQFF.

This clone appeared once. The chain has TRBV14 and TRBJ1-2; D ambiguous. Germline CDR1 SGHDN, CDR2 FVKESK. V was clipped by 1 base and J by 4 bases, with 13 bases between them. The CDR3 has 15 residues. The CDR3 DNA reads TGTGCCAGCAGCCAAGTGGGAGATAATCGCTATGGCTACACCTTC. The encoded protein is CASSQVGDNRYGYTF.

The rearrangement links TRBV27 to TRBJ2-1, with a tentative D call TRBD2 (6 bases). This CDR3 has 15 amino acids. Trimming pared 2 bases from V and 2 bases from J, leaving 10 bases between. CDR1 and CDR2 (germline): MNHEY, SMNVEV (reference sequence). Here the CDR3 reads CASSLNWGAYNEQFF. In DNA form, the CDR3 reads TGTGCCAGCAGTTTAAACTGGGGGGCCTACAATGAGCAGTTCTTC.

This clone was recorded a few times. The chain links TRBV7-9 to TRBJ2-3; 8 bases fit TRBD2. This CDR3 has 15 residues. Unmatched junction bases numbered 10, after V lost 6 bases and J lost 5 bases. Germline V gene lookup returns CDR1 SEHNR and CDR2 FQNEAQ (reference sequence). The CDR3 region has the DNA TGTGCCAGCAGGGGGAGGACTAGCAGGATAGATACGCAGTATTTT. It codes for CASRGRTSRIDTQYF.

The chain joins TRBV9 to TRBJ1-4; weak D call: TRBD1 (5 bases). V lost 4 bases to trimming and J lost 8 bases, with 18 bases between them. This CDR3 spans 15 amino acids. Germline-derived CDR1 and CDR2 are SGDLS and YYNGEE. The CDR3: CASSPRNQGNEKLFF. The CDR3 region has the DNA TGTGCCAGCAGCCCGAGGAATCAGGGTAACGAAAAACTGTTTTTT.

The CDR3 loop reads CASSPTGWGTDTQYF. The CDR3 DNA sequence: TGTGCCAGTAGCCCCACGGGGTGGGGCACAGATACGCAGTATTTT. The V gene is TRBV19, the J gene TRBJ2-3, with D tentatively TRBD2 (5 bases). Trimming shortened V by 6 bases and J by 1 base, and 14 bases separated the two germline ends. Germline assignment: CDR1 LNHDA and CDR2 SQIVND (reference sequence). There are 15 residues in the CDR3.

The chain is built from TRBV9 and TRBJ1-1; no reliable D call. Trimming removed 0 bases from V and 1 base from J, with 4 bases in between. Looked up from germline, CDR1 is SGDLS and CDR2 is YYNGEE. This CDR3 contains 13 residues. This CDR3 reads CASSVAPNTEAFF. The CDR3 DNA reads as TGTGCCAGCAGCGTAGCTCCGAACACTGAAGCTTTCTTT.

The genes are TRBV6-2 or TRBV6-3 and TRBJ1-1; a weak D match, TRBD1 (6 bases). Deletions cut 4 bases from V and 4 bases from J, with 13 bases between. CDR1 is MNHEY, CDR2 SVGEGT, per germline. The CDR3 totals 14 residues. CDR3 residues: CASSSQGGGTEAFF. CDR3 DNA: TGTGCCAGCAGTTCACAGGGTGGGGGCACTGAAGCTTTCTTT.

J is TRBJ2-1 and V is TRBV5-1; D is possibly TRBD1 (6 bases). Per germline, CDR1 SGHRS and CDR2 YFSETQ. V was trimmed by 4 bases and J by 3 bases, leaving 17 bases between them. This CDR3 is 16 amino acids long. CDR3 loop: CASSGEQGVGYNEQFF. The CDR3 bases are TGCGCCAGCAGCGGGGAACAGGGTGTTGGCTACAATGAGCAGTTCTTC. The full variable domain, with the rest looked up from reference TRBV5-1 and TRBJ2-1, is KAGVTQTPRYLIKTRGQQVTLSCSPISGHRSVSWYQQTPGQGLQFLFEYFSETQRNKGNFPGRFSGRQFSNSRSEMNVSTLELGDSALYLCASSGEQGVGYNEQFFGPGTRLTVL.

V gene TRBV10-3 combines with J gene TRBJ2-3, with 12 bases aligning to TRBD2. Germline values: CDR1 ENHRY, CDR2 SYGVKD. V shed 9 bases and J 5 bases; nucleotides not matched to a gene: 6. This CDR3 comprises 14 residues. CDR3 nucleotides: TGTGCCATGAAACCGGGACTAGCGGGAGATACGCAGTATTTT. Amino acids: CAMKPGLAGDTQYF.

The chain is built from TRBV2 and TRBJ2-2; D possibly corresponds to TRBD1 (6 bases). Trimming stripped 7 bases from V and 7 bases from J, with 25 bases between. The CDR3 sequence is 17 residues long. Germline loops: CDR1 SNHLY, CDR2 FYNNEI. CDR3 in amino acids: CASKQNLRSRGIGELFF. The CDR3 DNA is TGTGCCAGCAAGCAAAACCTACGATCGAGGGGGATCGGGGAGCTGTTTTTT.

CDR3 coding DNA: TGTGCCAGCAGCGTAGGAGACGGGAAGAACTACGAGCAGTACTTC. Its protein product is CASSVGDGKNYEQYF. The rearrangement uses TRBV9 and TRBJ2-7; tentative D call: TRBD2 (5 bases). Trimming took 0 bases from V and 3 from J, leaving 13 bases between them. CDR1 SGDLS and CDR2 YYNGEE come from the germline V gene. The CDR3 has 15 amino acids.

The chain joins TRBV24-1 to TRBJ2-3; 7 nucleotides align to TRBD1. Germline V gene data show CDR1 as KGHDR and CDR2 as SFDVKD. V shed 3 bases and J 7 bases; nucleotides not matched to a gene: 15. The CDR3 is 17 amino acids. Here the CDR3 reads CATSDIAGTEGGNTQYF. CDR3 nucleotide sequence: TGTGCCACCAGTGATATAGCTGGGACAGAAGGGGGAAATACGCAGTATTTT.

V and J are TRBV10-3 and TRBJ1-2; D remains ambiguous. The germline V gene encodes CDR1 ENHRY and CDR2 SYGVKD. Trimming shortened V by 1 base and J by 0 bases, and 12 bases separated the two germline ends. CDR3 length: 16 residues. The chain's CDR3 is CAISEYAAAANYGYTF. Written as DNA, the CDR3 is TGTGCCATCAGTGAGTATGCGGCAGCAGCTAACTATGGCTACACCTTC.